Presented here are 17 T cell receptor beta chains from one specimen sequenced in a study of blood T cell repertoires in COVID-19. Data came from immunoSEQ multiplex PCR; TCRdb stores just in-frame clones and leaves some out. The sample yields under 150,000 clones, 85% to 90% seen once. Sequencing was performed on peripheral blood. Receptors originate from a human donor in a cohort sampled during active COVID-19.

In this sample, this clone turned up once. The chain employs TRBV3-1 (or the pseudogene TRBV3-2) and TRBJ2-3, with a tentative D call TRBD2 (5 bases). The CDR3 has 13 residues. Germline V CDR1 and CDR2: LGHDT, YNNKEL (reference sequence). V lost 4 bases and J lost 2, with 7 bases in between. CDR3: CASSLTITDTQYF. CDR3 nucleotides: TGTGCCAGCAGCCTGACTATCACAGATACGCAGTATTTT.

J is TRBJ1-3 and V is TRBV19; D is possibly TRBD1 (5 bases). The CDR3 runs 16 residues. Germline CDR1 reads LNHDA; CDR2 reads SQIVND (reference sequence). V was shortened by 4 bases and J by 3 bases, with 16 bases between the two germline ends. The CDR3 DNA is TGTGCCAGTAGTACACGGCGGTACGGGGGTGGAAACACCATATATTTT. This gives the protein CASSTRRYGGGNTIYF.

The chain combines TRBV9 with TRBJ2-5, with no clear D. The CDR3 is 12 amino acids. CDR1 is SGDLS and CDR2 is YYNGEE in the germline V gene. Trimming shortened V by 0 bases and J by 10 bases, and 10 bases separated the two germline ends. The CDR3 sequence: CASSVDLGDQYF. The CDR3 DNA reads as TGTGCCAGCAGCGTAGATCTGGGCGACCAGTACTTC. Filled out from reference TRBV9 and TRBJ2-5, the complete variable domain reads DSGVTQTPKHLITATGQRVTLRCSPRSGDLSVYWYQQSLDQGLQFLIQYYNGEERAKGNILERFSAQQFPDLHSELNLSSLELGDSALYFCASSVDLGDQYFGPGTRLLVL.

The chain joins TRBV28 to TRBJ2-3; the D gene is possibly TRBD2 (5 bases). CDR3 length: 20 amino acids. Germline lookup yields CDR1 MDHEN and CDR2 SYDVKM. The germline V and J ends were trimmed by 5 bases and 1 base, with 28 bases remaining between them. The CDR3 loop reads CASSNTLIKTGSAGTDTQYF. Here the CDR3 DNA reads TGTGCCAGCAGTAACACCCTTATAAAGACGGGATCTGCGGGCACAGATACGCAGTATTTT.

This clone was detected a few times. V and J are TRBV7-9 and TRBJ2-3, with D unclear. Deletions cut 5 bases from V and 0 bases from J, with 12 bases between. The CDR3 is 15 residues long. Germline assignment: CDR1 SEHNR and CDR2 FQNEAQ (reference sequence). In DNA form, the CDR3 reads TGTGCCAGCAGCCCAGGTCGGATTAGCACAGATACGCAGTATTTT. Its protein product is CASSPGRISTDTQYF.

The V gene is TRBV15, the J gene TRBJ2-7; a possible D gene is TRBD1 (5 bases). The CDR3 runs 15 residues. The germline V gene has CDR1 LNHNV and CDR2 YYDKDF (reference sequence). V shed 0 bases and J shed 1 base, with 10 bases lying between them. CDR3 DNA: TGTGCCACCAGCAGAGATCCAGGGCGGTCCTACGAGCAGTACTTC. Encoded protein: CATSRDPGRSYEQYF.

The chain carries TRBV6-5 and TRBJ2-7; TRBD1 agrees at 7 bases. The V segment lost 2 bases and the J segment 2 bases; nucleotides outside the gene matches: 9. There are 16 residues in the CDR3. Germline V gives CDR1 MNHEY, CDR2 SVGAGI. The CDR3 loop is CASSYQPGTVPYEQYF. The DNA of the CDR3 is TGTGCCAGCAGTTACCAACCAGGGACAGTCCCCTACGAGCAGTACTTC.

V usage is TRBV21-1 and J usage is TRBJ2-3; TRBD2, the D gene given by the table, was not confirmed from the DNA. TRBV21-1 is a documented pseudogene. The CDR3 has 17 residues. The CDR3 DNA is TGTGCCAGCAGCAAAGGTTATTCGACGGAGAGCACAGATACGCAGTATTTT. Translation gives CASSKGYSTESTDTQYF.

The genes are TRBV3-1 (or the pseudogene TRBV3-2) and TRBJ2-5; 8 bases line up with TRBD2. The CDR3 has 15 amino acids. V lost 2 bases and J lost 5; bases outside the gene matches: 7. Germline V gene sequence: CDR1 LGHDT, CDR2 YNNKEL (reference sequence). In DNA, the CDR3 is TGTGCCAGCAGCCAATCCCGGACTAGCTCGGAGACCCAGTACTTC. Translating gives CASSQSRTSSETQYF.

The V and J genes are TRBV4-3 and TRBJ2-2; the match to TRBD2 covers 9 bases. The CDR3 has 17 residues. V lost 6 bases to trimming and J lost 0 bases; unmatched junction nucleotides: 8. Germline loops: CDR1 LGHNA, CDR2 YSLEER. DNA for the CDR3: TGCGCCAGCAGGCCCGAGGGCGGGGGGGCGAACACCGGGGAGCTGTTTTTT. Amino acid sequence: CASRPEGGGANTGELFF.

This clone occurred a few times. The V gene is TRBV6-6, the J gene TRBJ1-2; tentative D call: TRBD1 (6 bases). The CDR3 consists of 14 residues. The germline CDR1 and CDR2 sequences are MNHNY and SVGAGI (reference sequence). With 2 bases removed from V and 8 bases from J, the gap between germline ends came to 15 bases. The CDR3 nucleotides read TGTGCCAGCAGTTACATAACACAGGGTGAGGGCTACACCTTC. Translation: CASSYITQGEGYTF.

This chain connects TRBV19 to TRBJ2-1, with TRBD2 matching 10 bases. CDR3 length equals 15 residues. Germline V gene data show CDR1 as LNHDA and CDR2 as SQIVND (reference sequence). After removal of 3 bases from V and 4 bases from J, the junction contained 3 bases not matched to a gene. CDR3 DNA sequence: TGTGCCAGTAGTATGGGACTAGCGACGTACAATGAGCAGTTCTTC. It yields the protein CASSMGLATYNEQFF.

J is TRBJ2-5 and V is TRBV28; D is perhaps TRBD1 (7 bases). The CDR3 sequence is 13 residues long. The ends were cut back, 7 bases at V and 5 bases at J, with 14 bases in the middle. CDR1 and CDR2 (germline): MDHEN, SYDVKM. This chain's CDR3 is CASKEGAWETQYF. The CDR3 DNA reads TGTGCCAGCAAGGAGGGGGCATGGGAGACCCAGTACTTC.

This chain links TRBV18 with TRBJ1-1; 9 positions match TRBD1. Germline-derived CDR1 and CDR2 are KGHSH and LQKENI. With 3 bases clipped from V and 7 bases from J, the junction kept 6 bases outside the gene matches. The CDR3 has 14 amino acids. Written as DNA, the CDR3 is TGTGCCAGCTCACCCGACAGGGGGAACCGTGAAGCTTTCTTT. It codes for CASSPDRGNREAFF.

The rearrangement joins TRBV28 to TRBJ1-1; D unclear. The CDR3 contains 14 residues. Germline CDR1 reads MDHEN; CDR2 reads SYDVKM. Trimming removed 5 bases at V and 0 bases at J, with 10 bases between. The CDR3 loop is CASSGGSLNTEAFF. DNA of the CDR3: TGTGCCAGCAGTGGCGGTTCCTTGAACACTGAAGCTTTCTTT. Variable domain in full (rest from reference TRBV28 and TRBJ1-1): DVKVTQSSRYLVKRTGEKVFLECVQDMDHENMFWYRQDPGLGLRLIYFSYDVKMKEKGDIPEGYSVSREKKERFSLILESASTNQTSMYLCASSGGSLNTEAFFGQGTRLTVV.

This clone was recorded once. V usage is TRBV25-1 and J usage is TRBJ1-6; no clear D gene. CDR1 and CDR2 from the germline V gene are MGHDK and SYGVNS. The CDR3 is made up of 13 amino acids. V was clipped by 6 bases and J by 9 bases, with 12 bases between them. The CDR3 DNA is TGTGCCAGCAGCCGGGAGGTTTTTTCACCCCTCCACTTT. This codes for CASSREVFSPLHF.

This chain uses TRBV25-1 with TRBJ2-3, with TRBD1 matching over 9 bases. Germline assignment: CDR1 MGHDK and CDR2 SYGVNS. After removal of 1 base from V and 4 bases from J, the junction contained 9 bases not matched to a gene. This CDR3 comprises 17 residues. The CDR3 spells CASSESGTGRRADTQYF. The CDR3 DNA sequence: TGTGCCAGCAGTGAATCCGGGACAGGGAGGAGGGCAGATACGCAGTATTTT.